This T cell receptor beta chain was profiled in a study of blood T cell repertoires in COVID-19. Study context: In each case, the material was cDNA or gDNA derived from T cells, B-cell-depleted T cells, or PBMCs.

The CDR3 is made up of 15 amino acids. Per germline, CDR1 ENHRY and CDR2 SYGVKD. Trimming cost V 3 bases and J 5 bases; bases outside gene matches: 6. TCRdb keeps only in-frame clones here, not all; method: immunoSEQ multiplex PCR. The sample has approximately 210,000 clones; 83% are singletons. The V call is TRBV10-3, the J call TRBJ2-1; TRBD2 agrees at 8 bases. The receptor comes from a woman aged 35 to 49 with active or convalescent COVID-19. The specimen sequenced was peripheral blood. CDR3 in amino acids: CAISDSSGGDNEQFF. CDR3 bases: TGTGCCATCAGTGACTCGAGCGGGGGAGACAATGAGCAGTTCTTC.